Sequencing of this T cell receptor (beta chain) was carried out in a study of T cells after yellow fever vaccination. TCRdb reprocessed the 5' RACE reads with MiXCR, giving one entry per CDR3 protein. The sample holds a few hundred thousand distinct CDR3 sequences; about 5.2% are singletons and the top ten take 2.5% to 4%. V was shortened by 11 bases and J by 0 bases, with 10 bases between the two germline ends. The CDR3 has 14 amino acids. Germline CDR1 and CDR2: KGHDR and SFDVKD. The chain couples TRBV24-1 to TRBJ2-6; D unclear. Sequenced material: CD4+ T cells sorted from PBMCs, taken on the day of the yellow fever booster vaccination. This clonotype originated in a man between 18 and 35 years old who received the YFV17D yellow fever vaccine. The CDR3 spells CAIQVNSGANVLTF. Here the CDR3 DNA reads TGTGCCATTCAGGTTAACTCTGGGGCCAACGTCCTGACTTTC.